One sample yielded the 18 T cell receptor beta chains listed below, sequenced in a study of shared clonotypes between healthy human individuals. The protocol was immunoSEQ multiplex PCR, while the TCRdb copy is restricted to in-frame clones and leaves out a portion. The sample consists of approximately 1.1 million clones, approximately 80% of them appearing once. Sequenced: memory CD4+ T cells from PBMCs. The sample's subset: CD45RA-negative fraction. Receptors originate from a man younger than 35 in good health. Some clones in this sample may be carry-over from other donors' samples.

As for this clone: Other DNA sequences of this sample code for an identical CDR3. V and J are TRBV19 and TRBJ2-5; TRBD2 is a possible D gene (7 bases). Germline V gene data show CDR1 as LNHDA and CDR2 as SQIVND (reference sequence). Trimming took 3 bases from V and 2 from J, leaving 10 bases between them. The CDR3 covers 14 residues. CDR3 DNA sequence: TGTGCCAGTAGTATTGCGGGGGCGCAAGAGACCCAGTACTTC. Translating it yields CASSIAGAQETQYF. Variable domain in full (rest from reference TRBV19 and TRBJ2-5): DGGITQSPKYLFRKEGQNVTLSCEQNLNHDAMYWYRQDPGQGLRLIYYSQIVNDFQKGDIAEGYSVSREKKESFPLTVTSAQKNPTAFYLCASSIAGAQETQYFGPGTRLLVL.

V usage is TRBV9 and J usage is TRBJ2-3; a weak D match, TRBD2 (6 bases). V was shortened by 4 bases and J by 3 bases, with 18 bases between the two germline ends. CDR1 SGDLS and CDR2 YYNGEE come from the germline V gene. The CDR3 is 16 amino acids. CDR3 nucleotide sequence: TGTGCCAGCAGCTTTTCCATAGCGGACGTTACAGATACGCAGTATTTT. Its protein product is CASSFSIADVTDTQYF.

The V and J genes are TRBV2 and TRBJ2-3; D not certain. The CDR3 runs to 11 residues. Germline V gene lookup returns CDR1 SNHLY and CDR2 FYNNEI. The V end lost 7 bases, the J end lost 6 bases, and 8 bases lay between the germline ends. The CDR3, as DNA: TGTGCCAGCACTTTGGCCGATACGCAGTATTTT. It yields the protein CASTLADTQYF.

This chain uses TRBV9 with TRBJ2-3; maybe TRBD2 (6 bases). CDR1 is SGDLS and CDR2 is YYNGEE in the germline V gene. Trimming pared 2 bases from V and 3 bases from J, leaving 10 bases between. CDR3 size: 14 residues. CDR3 in amino acids: CASSVRERTDTQYF. CDR3 sequence (DNA): TGTGCCAGCAGCGTTCGGGAGCGAACAGATACGCAGTATTTT.

V gene TRBV25-1 combines with J gene TRBJ2-6; the D gene is possibly TRBD1 (5 bases). Germline-derived CDR1 and CDR2 are MGHDK and SYGVNS. CDR3 length: 16 amino acids. Between the trimmed V and J ends, which lost 4 bases and 4 bases, there was a span of 14 bases. The CDR3 nucleotides read TGTGCCAGCAGTGCAGTGGGGCTATGGGGGGCCAACGTCCTGACTTTC. It codes for CASSAVGLWGANVLTF.

A single count supports this clone. The chain links TRBV21-1 to TRBJ2-3; TRBD2, the table's D call, lacks a check against the DNA. TRBV21-1 is flagged as a pseudogene. This CDR3 contains 21 residues. Here the CDR3 DNA reads TGTGCCAGCAGCAAAGGGGGGGTAGGTTCGCGGAGGGCCCCCGGAACAGATACGCAGTATTTT. This codes for CASSKGGVGSRRAPGTDTQYF.

This clone was seen a few times. The chain links TRBV7-8 to TRBJ1-5, with a tentative D call TRBD1 (6 bases). Germline lookup yields CDR1 SGHVS and CDR2 FQNEAQ. The CDR3 has 15 amino acids. Trimming left V 4 bases short and J 7 bases short, with 17 bases between. For the CDR3, the DNA is TGTGCCAGCAGCTCCCAGACAGGCGGAAAGCAGCCCCAGCATTTT. The encoded protein is CASSSQTGGKQPQHF.

V is TRBV18 and J is TRBJ2-3, with D possibly TRBD2 on 6 matching bases. Germline V gene sequence: CDR1 KGHSH, CDR2 LQKENI. With 5 bases removed from V and 2 bases from J, the gap between germline ends came to 11 bases. The CDR3 covers 14 residues. CDR3 in DNA: TGTGCCAGCTCATTTGCGGGGACCACAGATACGCAGTATTTT. It is translated as CASSFAGTTDTQYF. Complete variable domain (other parts from reference TRBV18 and TRBJ2-3): NAGVMQNPRHLVRRRGQEARLRCSPMKGHSHVYWYRQLPEEGLKFMVYLQKENIIDESGMPKERFSAEFPKEGPSILRIQQVVRGDSAAYFCASSFAGTTDTQYFGPGTRLTVL.

The V and J genes are TRBV7-8 and TRBJ1-4; D is unclear. Trimming stripped 5 bases from V and 0 bases from J, with 16 bases between. CDR1 and CDR2 (germline): SGHVS, FQNEAQ. The CDR3 is made up of 17 amino acids. Written as DNA, the CDR3 is TGTGCCAGCAGCCTAGACGGAGGGAGCACAACTAATGAAAAACTGTTTTTT. It encodes CASSLDGGSTTNEKLFF.

This chain connects TRBV4-3 to TRBJ2-7, with unresolved D. Germline V gives CDR1 LGHNA, CDR2 YSLEER. The V end lost 1 base, the J end lost 1 base, and 11 bases lay between the germline ends. CDR3 size: 15 residues. Here the CDR3 DNA reads TGCGCCAGCAGCCAAGTGAGACAAGGGTCCTACGAGCAGTACTTC. Residues: CASSQVRQGSYEQYF.

The chain uses TRBV5-1 and TRBJ2-6; D uncertain. This CDR3 contains 15 residues. V was pared by 5 bases and J by 0 bases, with 9 bases between. The germline V gene has CDR1 SGHRS and CDR2 YFSETQ. CDR3: CASRPFSSGANVLTF. CDR3 sequence (DNA): TGCGCCAGCAGGCCCTTCTCCTCTGGGGCCAACGTCCTGACTTTC.

This clone was found a few times. The genes are TRBV6-5 and TRBJ1-2; D is unclear. Trimming removed 0 bases at V and 4 bases at J, with 12 bases between. Germline V lookup: CDR1 MNHEY, CDR2 SVGAGI. The CDR3 is 15 amino acids. CDR3 sequence (DNA): TGTGCCAGCAGTTACTCGACCGCTAGCCCCTATGGCTACACCTTC. Translating it yields CASSYSTASPYGYTF.

The chain is built from TRBV7-2 and TRBJ2-7, with 7 bases fitting TRBD2. The CDR3 spans 14 residues. Unmatched junction bases numbered 6, after V lost 2 bases and J lost 5 bases. In germline, CDR1 is SGHTA, CDR2 FQGNSA. CDR3 amino acids: CASSLRSSGDEQYF. Written as DNA, the CDR3 is TGTGCCAGCAGCTTACGCTCTAGCGGCGACGAGCAGTACTTC.

This clone occurred a few times. Here the CDR3 reads CASSKGTAEAFF. The CDR3 DNA reads TGTGCCAGCAGCAAAGGGACGGCTGAAGCTTTCTTT. The V gene is TRBV7-9, the J gene TRBJ1-1, with D perhaps matching TRBD1 (5 bases). Trimming pared 5 bases from V and 6 bases from J, leaving 10 bases between. Germline CDR1 is SEHNR and CDR2 is FQNEAQ (reference sequence). The CDR3 covers 12 residues.

The chain carries TRBV9 and TRBJ2-1, with unresolved D. The germline V gene has CDR1 SGDLS and CDR2 YYNGEE. The CDR3 runs to 15 residues. Trimming cost V 3 bases and J 0 bases, with 10 bases left between them. In DNA form, the CDR3 reads TGTGCCAGCAGCGCCCTAGGGTACTCCTACAATGAGCAGTTCTTC. It codes for CASSALGYSYNEQFF. The whole variable domain, filled in from reference TRBV9 and TRBJ2-1, reads DSGVTQTPKHLITATGQRVTLRCSPRSGDLSVYWYQQSLDQGLQFLIQYYNGEERAKGNILERFSAQQFPDLHSELNLSSLELGDSALYFCASSALGYSYNEQFFGPGTRLTVL.

The chain has TRBV2 and TRBJ2-1; tentative D call: TRBD2 (8 bases). Trimming left V 6 bases short and J 0 bases short, with 27 bases between. The CDR3 runs to 20 residues. The germline V gene has CDR1 SNHLY and CDR2 FYNNEI. The CDR3, as DNA: TGTGCCAGCAGGGGGAGGGGGCTAGCGGGCGGAATCCGCTCCTACAATGAGCAGTTCTTC. Translating gives CASRGRGLAGGIRSYNEQFF. The variable domain in full, completed from reference TRBV2 and TRBJ2-1, reads EPEVTQTPSHQVTQMGQEVILRCVPISNHLYFYWYRQILGQKVEFLVSFYNNEISEKSEIFDDQFSVERPDGSNFTLKIRSTKLEDSAMYFCASRGRGLAGGIRSYNEQFFGPGTRLTVL.

This chain connects TRBV2 to TRBJ1-3; D is ambiguous. The V gene's germline CDR1 is SNHLY and CDR2 FYNNEI. The CDR3 has 12 residues. V was shortened by 6 bases and J by 4 bases, with 7 bases between the two germline ends. The CDR3 spells CASREQGNTIYF. CDR3 sequence (DNA): TGTGCCAGCAGGGAACAAGGAAACACCATATATTTT.

The chain joins TRBV6-1 to TRBJ1-4; D is ambiguous. The germline V gene has CDR1 MNHNS and CDR2 SASEGT. This CDR3 is built from 15 residues. Trimming removed 10 bases at V and 2 bases at J, with 17 bases between. CDR3 loop: CAMWARPDTNEKLFF. The CDR3 coding sequence is TGTGCCATGTGGGCGCGGCCGGACACTAATGAAAAACTGTTTTTT.